The clone carrying this T cell receptor beta chain was counted a single time. Its specificity is not known. This entry comes from a study of cytomegalovirus exposure and HLA in healthy donors. Study-wide background: An earlier analysis found roughly 100 million unique TCR beta sequences from roughly 170 million T cells.

The PCR employed 60 Vbeta primers together with 13 Jbeta primers. Produced via immunoSEQ multiplex PCR; TCRdb's table is partial and in-frame only. The data show nearly 200,000 clones, 77% seen once. Study-level points and caveats: A later analysis, which compared TCR beta chains of equal frequency, found the HLA-associated ones more clonally expanded. Cytomegalovirus-associated TCR beta chains were listed, numbering roughly 150. Most TCR sequences were rare, but some public TCRs occurred in many donors.

The TCR was taken from a woman aged 25-40 years in good health and CMV-seropositive. The sequenced material came from PBMCs.

The CDR3 reads CASSGTGKGTDTQYF. CDR3 coding DNA: TGTGCCAGCTCGGGGACAGGGAAGGGCACAGATACGCAGTATTTT. V usage is TRBV18 and J usage is TRBJ2-3; 9 bases map to TRBD1. Germline CDR1 is KGHSH and CDR2 is LQKENI. The CDR3 has 15 amino acids. Germline trimming cut 6 bases from V and 1 base from J; bases unmatched to any gene: 5. Filled out from reference TRBV18 and TRBJ2-3, the complete variable domain reads NAGVMQNPRHLVRRRGQEARLRCSPMKGHSHVYWYRQLPEEGLKFMVYLQKENIIDESGMPKERFSAEFPKEGPSILRIQQVVRGDSAAYFCASSGTGKGTDTQYFGPGTRLTVL.